This entry concerns a single TCR beta chain. The sample is drawn from a study of control samples from healthy donors and cancer patients. Germline assignment: CDR1 LNHDA and CDR2 SQIVND (reference sequence). CDR3 length equals 15 residues. V gave up 0 bases and J gave up 9 bases, with 15 bases separating them. TCRdb's copy holds only in-frame clones and misses some; the assay was immunoSEQ multiplex PCR. This sample has 150,000 or so clones, with approximately 93% found just once. The chain combines TRBV19 with TRBJ2-1; possibly TRBD2 for D (5 bases). The sequencing input was blood. The sequence was obtained from a man between 18 and 35 years old in good health. This chain's CDR3 is CASSIDRPVRGEQFF. CDR3 coding DNA: TGTGCCAGTAGTATAGATAGACCTGTTCGGGGTGAGCAGTTCTTC.